These 29 T cell receptor beta chains share one sample of origin, sequenced in a study of blood T cell repertoires in COVID-19. The assay was immunoSEQ multiplex PCR, and TCRdb's table has in-frame clones only and misses some. Counted here are some 110,000 clones, about 80% occurring once; the ten biggest clones make up around 15%. Sequencing was done on a sample of peripheral blood. These receptors were taken from a woman aged 60-70 years with acute or convalescent COVID-19.

The gene calls are TRBV19 and TRBJ1-2; no firm D call. CDR3 length equals 14 residues. CDR1 is LNHDA, CDR2 SQIVND, per germline (reference sequence). V was trimmed by 0 bases and J by 8 bases, leaving 13 bases between them. The CDR3 region has the DNA TGTGCCAGTAGTATAGATCTTTATGGGAGCGGCTACACCTTC. Translated, it gives CASSIDLYGSGYTF.

J is TRBJ2-5 and V is TRBV4-2; 8 nucleotides align to TRBD1. V lost 0 bases and J lost 4; bases outside the gene matches: 4. This CDR3 spans 15 amino acids. Germline V gene lookup returns CDR1 LGHNA and CDR2 YNFKEQ. The CDR3 here is CASSQDGRGPETQYF. CDR3 nucleotides: TGTGCCAGCAGCCAAGATGGCAGGGGGCCAGAGACCCAGTACTTC.

This clone was recorded only once. The gene calls are TRBV28 and TRBJ1-5; 10 bases are a match to TRBD1. Germline lookup yields CDR1 MDHEN and CDR2 SYDVKM. This CDR3 is 16 amino acids long. V shed 5 bases and J 1 base; nucleotides not matched to a gene: 5. This CDR3 is CASSPTGGESNQPQHF. CDR3 in DNA: TGTGCCAGCAGTCCGACAGGGGGCGAGAGCAATCAGCCCCAGCATTTT.

The CDR3 loop reads CASSTTSTGTGHSYNEQFF. CDR3 in DNA: TGTGCCAGCTCAACGACTTCAACCGGGACAGGTCACTCCTACAATGAGCAGTTCTTC. J is TRBJ2-1 and V is TRBV18; 8 bases map to TRBD1. Germline lookup yields CDR1 KGHSH and CDR2 LQKENI. Germline trimming cut 5 bases from V and 0 bases from J; bases unmatched to any gene: 15. The length of the CDR3 is 19 residues.

This chain links TRBV19 with TRBJ1-5; D uncertain. V lost 1 base, J lost 5 bases, and 15 bases lay in between. The V gene's germline CDR1 is LNHDA and CDR2 SQIVND (reference sequence). The CDR3 sequence is 16 residues long. DNA for the CDR3: TGTGCCAGTAGTATAGCCATAGCGGGGATGGATCAGCCCCAGCATTTT. This sequence encodes CASSIAIAGMDQPQHF. The full variable domain, completed using reference TRBV19 and TRBJ1-5, is DGGITQSPKYLFRKEGQNVTLSCEQNLNHDAMYWYRQDPGQGLRLIYYSQIVNDFQKGDIAEGYSVSREKKESFPLTVTSAQKNPTAFYLCASSIAIAGMDQPQHFGDGTRLSIL.

The genes are TRBV7-9 and TRBJ1-2, with 9 positions matching TRBD1. There are 14 residues in the CDR3. Germline V gene sequence: CDR1 SEHNR, CDR2 FQNEAQ (reference sequence). The V segment lost 6 bases and the J segment 7 bases; nucleotides outside the gene matches: 9. The CDR3 DNA follows: TGTGCCAGCAGTTCCGGGACAGGGAGGTTTGGCTACACCTTC. This encodes CASSSGTGRFGYTF.

V gene TRBV11-2 combines with J gene TRBJ2-2; 7 bases fit TRBD1. The germline gives CDR1 SGHAT, CDR2 FQNNGV. V was clipped by 4 bases and J by 0 bases; unmatched bases: 5. CDR3 length: 16 residues. DNA for the CDR3: TGTGCCAGCAGCTCGTTAGGGACAGCGAACACCGGGGAGCTGTTTTTT. This translates into CASSSLGTANTGELFF.

In DNA, the CDR3 is TGTGCCAGCAGGGGACTAGCGGGAGGTGATGAGCAGTTCTTC. The encoded protein is CASRGLAGGDEQFF. The chain recombines TRBV27 with TRBJ2-1, with TRBD2 matching over 15 bases. Germline loops: CDR1 MNHEY, CDR2 SMNVEV (reference sequence). The ends lost 6 bases at V and 8 bases at J; junction bases unmatched: 2. The CDR3 runs to 14 residues.

V and J are TRBV10-1 and TRBJ2-7, with 9 bases aligning to TRBD1. CDR3 length: 13 amino acids. Trimming removed 5 bases from V and 7 bases from J; junction bases left unmatched: 6. Germline V gene lookup returns CDR1 WNHNN and CDR2 SYGVQD (reference sequence). The CDR3 sequence: CASSRTGAGEQYF. The CDR3 DNA sequence: TGCGCCAGCAGTAGGACAGGGGCGGGGGAGCAGTACTTC.

This clone is a singleton in its sample. J is TRBJ2-3 and V is TRBV5-4; 9 nucleotides match TRBD2. This CDR3 is built from 16 residues. The V segment lost 1 base and the J segment 4 bases; nucleotides outside the gene matches: 7. In germline, CDR1 is SGHNT, CDR2 YYREEE (reference sequence). This CDR3 is CASSLKAGGRADTQYF. CDR3 nucleotide sequence: TGTGCCAGCAGCTTGAAGGCGGGAGGGCGGGCAGATACGCAGTATTTT.

The rearrangement links TRBV7-9 to TRBJ2-1; D perhaps matches TRBD1 (5 bases). CDR1 is SEHNR and CDR2 is FQNEAQ in the germline V gene (reference sequence). This CDR3 comprises 17 residues. V was clipped by 1 base and J by 4 bases, with 17 bases between them. The CDR3 sequence: CASSLDGLKQEYNEQFF. In nucleotides, the CDR3 is TGTGCCAGCAGCTTAGATGGCTTGAAACAGGAGTACAATGAGCAGTTCTTC.

The J gene is TRBJ1-2, the V gene TRBV6-1, with 10 bases lining up with TRBD1. The trim removed 2 bases at V and 7 bases at J, leaving 4 bases unmatched. CDR3 length: 14 amino acids. Per the germline V gene, CDR1 is MNHNS and CDR2 is SASEGT. CDR3 in amino acids: CASSETWTGGGYTF. The CDR3 nucleotides are TGTGCCAGCAGTGAAACTTGGACAGGGGGTGGCTACACCTTC.

The gene calls are TRBV24-1 and TRBJ2-1; 7 bases agree with TRBD2. The CDR3 covers 14 residues. The germline V gene has CDR1 KGHDR and CDR2 SFDVKD. J gave up 2 bases and V 4 bases, and 1 base lay outside the gene matches. The CDR3 region has the DNA TGTGCCACCAGTGAGGGGGGGACCTACAATGAGCAGTTCTTC. This translates into CATSEGGTYNEQFF.

The J gene is TRBJ1-1, the V gene TRBV5-1; 7 bases agree with TRBD1. The germline V gene encodes CDR1 SGHRS and CDR2 YFSETQ. Trimming removed 4 bases from V and 0 bases from J; junction bases left unmatched: 3. The CDR3 length is 14 residues. CDR3: CASSQGQLNTEAFF. The CDR3 region has the DNA TGCGCCAGCAGCCAGGGACAGTTGAACACTGAAGCTTTCTTT. The full variable domain, rest sourced from reference TRBV5-1 and TRBJ1-1, is KAGVTQTPRYLIKTRGQQVTLSCSPISGHRSVSWYQQTPGQGLQFLFEYFSETQRNKGNFPGRFSGRQFSNSRSEMNVSTLELGDSALYLCASSQGQLNTEAFFGQGTRLTVV.

This chain connects TRBV9 to TRBJ2-2; a possible D gene is TRBD2 (5 bases). The CDR3 totals 11 residues. Germline V gene sequence: CDR1 SGDLS, CDR2 YYNGEE. As DNA, the CDR3 is TGTGCTTCAAGCGGCCACGGGGAGCTGTTTTTT. It yields the protein CASSGHGELFF.

The chain carries TRBV25-1 and TRBJ1-2, with a possible D match to TRBD1 (5 bases). The CDR3 length is 15 residues. Germline V gene sequence: CDR1 MGHDK, CDR2 SYGVNS. Deletions cut 1 base from V and 2 bases from J, with 11 bases between. Written as DNA, the CDR3 is TGTGCCAGCAGTGAATCCCCAGGGCGCAACTATGGCTACACCTTC. Translated, it gives CASSESPGRNYGYTF.

V and J are TRBV19 and TRBJ1-2; perhaps TRBD1 as D (6 bases). The CDR3 spans 13 residues. Germline loops: CDR1 LNHDA, CDR2 SQIVND (reference sequence). Trimming shortened V by 4 bases and J by 2 bases, and 8 bases separated the two germline ends. The CDR3 loop is CASSSTGNYGYTF. CDR3 in DNA: TGTGCCAGTAGTAGTACAGGGAACTATGGCTACACCTTC.

CDR3 sequence reads: CASSEGRVRGTKLDIQYF. Here the CDR3 DNA reads TGTGCCAGCAGTGAAGGGCGGGTCAGAGGGACTAAGTTGGACATTCAGTACTTC. The rearrangement links TRBV6-1 to TRBJ2-4; 7 nucleotides line up with TRBD2. Germline loops: CDR1 MNHNS, CDR2 SASEGT. CDR3 length: 18 residues. The ends lost 1 base at V and 8 bases at J; junction bases unmatched: 17.

This sequence joins TRBV30 and TRBJ2-5, with a weak D call TRBD2 (6 bases). CDR1 is GTSNPN, CDR2 SVGIG, per germline (reference sequence). Trimming removed 2 bases at V and 4 bases at J, with 20 bases between. This CDR3 is built from 16 residues. CDR3 in DNA: TGTGCCTGGAGTTTCGCGGGGTGGGCTAGCCCAGAGACCCAGTACTTC. Its protein is CAWSFAGWASPETQYF.

This clone appeared a single time. The chain links TRBV6-2 or TRBV6-3 to TRBJ2-7, with a weak D call TRBD2 (6 bases). The germline V and J ends were trimmed by 2 bases and 8 bases, with 7 bases remaining between them. The CDR3 totals 11 residues. Germline-derived CDR1 and CDR2 are MNHEY and SVGEGT. The CDR3 here is CASSYGGKQYF. CDR3 nucleotide sequence: TGTGCCAGCAGTTACGGGGGGAAGCAGTACTTC.

The V and J genes are TRBV6-5 and TRBJ1-3; possibly TRBD1 for D (6 bases). V dropped 7 bases and J dropped 0 bases, with 13 bases sitting between them. The CDR3 contains 15 residues. Germline-derived CDR1 and CDR2 are MNHEY and SVGAGI. CDR3 loop: CASTLRDNSGNTIYF. The CDR3 DNA reads TGTGCCAGCACTCTAAGGGACAACTCTGGAAACACCATATATTTT.

The chain employs TRBV15 and TRBJ2-7, with D perhaps TRBD1 (6 bases). The germline V gene has CDR1 LNHNV and CDR2 YYDKDF (reference sequence). V lost 1 base, J lost 0 bases, and 10 bases lay in between. This CDR3 is built from 15 residues. CDR3 DNA sequence: TGTGCCACCAGCAGAGCTTCGACAGGCTCCTACGAGCAGTACTTC. Amino acid sequence: CATSRASTGSYEQYF.

The CDR3, as DNA: TGTGCCAGCAGCAACCTAGGACAGGGTGAGGGCTACACCTTC. Translating gives CASSNLGQGEGYTF. This chain links TRBV9 with TRBJ1-2, with 8 bases aligning to TRBD1. The CDR3 is made up of 14 amino acids. The junction had 10 bases not matched to a gene; V was cut back by 4 bases and J by 8 bases. Germline V gene lookup returns CDR1 SGDLS and CDR2 YYNGEE.

The J gene is TRBJ1-1, the V gene TRBV4-2; possibly TRBD1 for D (6 bases). Germline CDR1 is LGHNA and CDR2 is YNFKEQ. The CDR3 loop spans 14 amino acids. V lost 3 bases and J lost 0, with 8 bases in between. CDR3 nucleotides: TGTGCCAGCAGCCACACAGGGCTGAACACTGAAGCTTTCTTT. This encodes CASSHTGLNTEAFF.

This sequence joins TRBV6-5 and TRBJ1-6, with a tentative D call TRBD1 (5 bases). Germline CDR1 MNHEY, CDR2 SVGAGI. Trimming left V 6 bases short and J 6 bases short, with 15 bases between. CDR3 length: 15 amino acids. Written as DNA, the CDR3 is TGTGCCAGCAGAGGTCGGGACTCCACTAATTCACCCCTCCACTTT. It specifies CASRGRDSTNSPLHF.

The gene calls are TRBV27 and TRBJ1-4, with a weak D call TRBD1 (5 bases). V was trimmed by 7 bases and J by 7 bases, leaving 25 bases between them. Germline V gives CDR1 MNHEY, CDR2 SMNVEV (reference sequence). The CDR3 consists of 17 residues. The CDR3 sequence is CASTDSLPAGGAEKLFF. The CDR3 DNA reads TGTGCCAGCACCGACAGTTTACCCGCCGGTGGAGCTGAAAAACTGTTTTTT.

The chain combines TRBV9 with TRBJ2-2, with D possibly being TRBD1 (5 bases). The CDR3 is 15 residues long. Germline V gives CDR1 SGDLS, CDR2 YYNGEE. Trimming pared 3 bases from V and 3 bases from J, leaving 12 bases between. CDR3 sequence (DNA): TGTGCCAGCAGCGCATCACTCAGGGACACCGGGGAGCTGTTTTTT. Its translation is CASSASLRDTGELFF.

The V gene is TRBV9, the J gene TRBJ1-2, with 8 nucleotides matching TRBD1. CDR1 is SGDLS and CDR2 is YYNGEE in the germline V gene. Trimming removed 4 bases from V and 13 bases from J; junction bases left unmatched: 18. The CDR3 is made up of 15 amino acids. DNA for the CDR3: TGTGCCAGCAGCCCGCGGACAGGGTATCTCGCGTCGTCCACCTTC. This translates into CASSPRTGYLASSTF.

The rearrangement joins TRBV19 to TRBJ2-1; perhaps TRBD1 as D (5 bases). The CDR3 has 17 amino acids. Looked up from germline, CDR1 is LNHDA and CDR2 is SQIVND (reference sequence). V lost 6 bases and J lost 1, with 19 bases in between. The CDR3 sequence: CASSPTGAAPSYNEQFF. Written as DNA, the CDR3 is TGTGCCAGTAGCCCCACTGGGGCCGCCCCTTCCTACAATGAGCAGTTCTTC. Based on the CDR3 plus reference TRBV19 and TRBJ2-1, the full variable domain is DGGITQSPKYLFRKEGQNVTLSCEQNLNHDAMYWYRQDPGQGLRLIYYSQIVNDFQKGDIAEGYSVSREKKESFPLTVTSAQKNPTAFYLCASSPTGAAPSYNEQFFGPGTRLTVL.